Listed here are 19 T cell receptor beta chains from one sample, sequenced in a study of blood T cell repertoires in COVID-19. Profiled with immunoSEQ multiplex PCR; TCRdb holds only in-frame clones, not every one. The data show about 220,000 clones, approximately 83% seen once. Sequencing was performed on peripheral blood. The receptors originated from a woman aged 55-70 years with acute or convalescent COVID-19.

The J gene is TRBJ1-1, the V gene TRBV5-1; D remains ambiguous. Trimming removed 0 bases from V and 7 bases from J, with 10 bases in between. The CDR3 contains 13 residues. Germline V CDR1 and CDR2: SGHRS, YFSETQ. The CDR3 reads CASSLALNGEAFF. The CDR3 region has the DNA TGCGCCAGCAGCTTGGCCCTGAACGGTGAAGCTTTCTTT.

Written as DNA, the CDR3 is TGTGCCAGCAGCCAGAGACAGGGATTGGAGTCACCCCTCCACTTT. Translating gives CASSQRQGLESPLHF. The rearrangement links TRBV4-2 to TRBJ1-6, with 7 bases lining up with TRBD1. After removal of 3 bases from V and 10 bases from J, the junction contained 9 bases not matched to a gene. Germline CDR1 LGHNA, CDR2 YNFKEQ. This CDR3 comprises 15 residues.

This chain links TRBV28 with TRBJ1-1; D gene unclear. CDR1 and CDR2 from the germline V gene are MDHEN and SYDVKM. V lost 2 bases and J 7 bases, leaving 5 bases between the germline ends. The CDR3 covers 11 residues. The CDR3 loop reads CASSLASEAFF. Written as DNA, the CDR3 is TGTGCCAGCAGTTTAGCCAGTGAAGCTTTCTTT.

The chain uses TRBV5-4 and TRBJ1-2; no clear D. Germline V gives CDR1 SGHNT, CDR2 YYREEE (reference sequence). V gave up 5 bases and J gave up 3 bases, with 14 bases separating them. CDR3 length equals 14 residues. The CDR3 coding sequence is TGTGCCAGCAGATTGTCGGGAGGGCACTATGGCTACACCTTC. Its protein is CASRLSGGHYGYTF.

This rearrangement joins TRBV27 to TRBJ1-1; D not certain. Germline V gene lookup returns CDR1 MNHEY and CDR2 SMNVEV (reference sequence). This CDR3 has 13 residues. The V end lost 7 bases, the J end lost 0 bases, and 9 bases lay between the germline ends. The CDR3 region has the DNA TGTGCCAGCACGGGTGCCCTGAACACTGAAGCTTTCTTT. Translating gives CASTGALNTEAFF.

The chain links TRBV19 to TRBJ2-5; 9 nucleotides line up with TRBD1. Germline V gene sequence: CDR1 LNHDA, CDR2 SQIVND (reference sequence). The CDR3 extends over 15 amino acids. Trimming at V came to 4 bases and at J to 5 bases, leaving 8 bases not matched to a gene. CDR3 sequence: CASSKGTGRSETQYF. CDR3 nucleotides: TGTGCCAGTAGTAAGGGGACAGGGAGGTCGGAGACCCAGTACTTC.

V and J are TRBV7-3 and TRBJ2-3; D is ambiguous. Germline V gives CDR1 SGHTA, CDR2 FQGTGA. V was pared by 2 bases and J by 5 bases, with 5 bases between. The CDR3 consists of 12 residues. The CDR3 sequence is CASSLFGDTQYF. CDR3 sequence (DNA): TGTGCCAGCAGCTTATTCGGAGATACGCAGTATTTT.

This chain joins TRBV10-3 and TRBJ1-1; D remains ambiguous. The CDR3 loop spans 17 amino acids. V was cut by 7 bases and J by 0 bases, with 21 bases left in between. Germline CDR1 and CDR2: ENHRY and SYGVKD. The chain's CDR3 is CAIKASPLTTMNTEAFF. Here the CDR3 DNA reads TGTGCCATCAAAGCCTCCCCCTTAACCACTATGAACACTGAAGCTTTCTTT.

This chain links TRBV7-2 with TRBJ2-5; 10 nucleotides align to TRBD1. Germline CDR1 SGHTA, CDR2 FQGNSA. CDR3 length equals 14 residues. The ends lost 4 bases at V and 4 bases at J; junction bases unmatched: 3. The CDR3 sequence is CASSSDRGRETQYF. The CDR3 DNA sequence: TGTGCCAGCAGCTCAGACAGGGGGCGAGAGACCCAGTACTTC. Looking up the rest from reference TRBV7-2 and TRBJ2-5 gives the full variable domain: GAGVSQSPSNKVTEKGKDVELRCDPISGHTALYWYRQSLGQGLEFLIYFQGNSAPDKSGLPSDRFSAERTGGSVSTLTIQRTQQEDSAVYLCASSSDRGRETQYFGPGTRLLVL.

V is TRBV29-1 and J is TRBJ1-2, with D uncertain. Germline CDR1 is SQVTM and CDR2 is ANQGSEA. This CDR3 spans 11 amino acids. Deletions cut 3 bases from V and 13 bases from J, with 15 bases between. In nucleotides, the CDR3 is TGCAGCGTTGATTCGGGGAGCCTGGGCACCTTC. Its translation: CSVDSGSLGTF.

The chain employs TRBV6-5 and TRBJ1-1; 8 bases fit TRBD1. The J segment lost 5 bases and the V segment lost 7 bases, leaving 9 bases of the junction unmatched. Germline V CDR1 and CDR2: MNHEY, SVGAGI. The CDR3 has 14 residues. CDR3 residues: CASISGGISTEAFF. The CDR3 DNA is TGTGCCAGCATCTCAGGGGGCATTTCGACTGAAGCTTTCTTT.

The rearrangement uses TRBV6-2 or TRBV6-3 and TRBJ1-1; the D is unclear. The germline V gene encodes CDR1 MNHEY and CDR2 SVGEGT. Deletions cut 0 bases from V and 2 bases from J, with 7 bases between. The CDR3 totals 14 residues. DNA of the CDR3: TGTGCCAGCAGTTACTCCAGTGCCAACACTGAAGCTTTCTTT. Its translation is CASSYSSANTEAFF.

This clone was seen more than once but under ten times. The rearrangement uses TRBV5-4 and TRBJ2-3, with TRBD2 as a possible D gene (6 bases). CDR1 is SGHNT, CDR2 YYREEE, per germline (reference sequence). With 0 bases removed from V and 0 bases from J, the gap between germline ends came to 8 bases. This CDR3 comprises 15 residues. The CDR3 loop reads CASSLGGTSTDTQYF. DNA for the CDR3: TGTGCCAGCAGCTTGGGAGGGACTAGCACAGATACGCAGTATTTT.

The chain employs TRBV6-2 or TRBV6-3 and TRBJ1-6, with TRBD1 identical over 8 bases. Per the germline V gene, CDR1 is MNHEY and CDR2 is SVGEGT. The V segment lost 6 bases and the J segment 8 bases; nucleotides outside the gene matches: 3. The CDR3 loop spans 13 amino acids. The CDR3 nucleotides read TGTGCCAGCAGCGGACAGGGAGATTCACCCCTCCACTTT. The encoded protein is CASSGQGDSPLHF.

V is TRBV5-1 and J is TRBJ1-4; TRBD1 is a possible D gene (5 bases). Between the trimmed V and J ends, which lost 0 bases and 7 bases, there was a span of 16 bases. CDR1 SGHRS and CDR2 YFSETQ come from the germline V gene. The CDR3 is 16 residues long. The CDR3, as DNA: TGCGCCAGCAGCTTGGCCCCTGGGGGGAGGATTGAAAAACTGTTTTTT. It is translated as CASSLAPGGRIEKLFF.

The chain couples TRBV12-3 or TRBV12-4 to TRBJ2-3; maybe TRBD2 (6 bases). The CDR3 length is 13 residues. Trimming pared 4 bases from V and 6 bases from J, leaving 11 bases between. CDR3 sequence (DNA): TGTGCCAGCAGTTGGGGGGTGGGGGATACGCAGTATTTT. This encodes CASSWGVGDTQYF.

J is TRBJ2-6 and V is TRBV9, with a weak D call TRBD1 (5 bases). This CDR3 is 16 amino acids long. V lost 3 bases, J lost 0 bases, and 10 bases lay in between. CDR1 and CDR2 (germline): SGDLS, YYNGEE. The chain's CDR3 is CASSETGASGANVLTF. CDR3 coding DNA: TGTGCCAGCAGCGAAACAGGCGCCTCTGGGGCCAACGTCCTGACTTTC.

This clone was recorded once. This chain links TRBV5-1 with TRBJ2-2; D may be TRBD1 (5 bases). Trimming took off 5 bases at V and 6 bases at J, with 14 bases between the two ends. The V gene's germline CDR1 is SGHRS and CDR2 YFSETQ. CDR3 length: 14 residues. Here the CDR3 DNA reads TGCGCCAGCAGGACACAGGATGGTTCCGGGGAGCTGTTTTTT. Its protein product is CASRTQDGSGELFF.

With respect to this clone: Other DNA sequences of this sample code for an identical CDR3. CDR3 sequence (DNA): TGTGCCAGCACTCCCGGCCAGGGTAACCACGAGCAGTACTTC. Amino acids: CASTPGQGNHEQYF. The genes are TRBV11-2 and TRBJ2-7; TRBD1 might be the D (5 bases). Germline-derived CDR1 and CDR2 are SGHAT and FQNNGV. CDR3 length equals 14 residues. The V and J ends lost 7 bases and 5 bases respectively, with 18 bases between them. The variable domain in full, completed from reference TRBV11-2 and TRBJ2-7, reads EAGVAQSPRYKIIEKRQSVAFWCNPISGHATLYWYQQILGQGPKLLIQFQNNGVVDDSQLPKDRFSAERLKGVDSTLKIQPAKLEDSAVYLCASTPGQGNHEQYFGPGTRLTVT.